The 21 T cell receptor beta chains below all came from one sample that was sequenced in a study of blood T cell repertoires in COVID-19. Sequencing used immunoSEQ multiplex PCR; TCRdb keeps in-frame clones, though not all of them. Counted here are 300,000 or so clones, under 90% occurring once; the ten biggest clones make up less than 3.5%. The sequenced material came from peripheral blood. The origin of the receptors is a woman in her twenties or thirties with COVID-19, enrolled during active disease.

This sequence joins TRBV6-1 and TRBJ1-2, with 9 bases fitting TRBD1. The CDR3 has 16 residues. The germline V gene encodes CDR1 MNHNS and CDR2 SASEGT. J was trimmed by 5 bases and V by 4 bases; bases with no gene match: 11. Here the CDR3 DNA reads TGTGCCAGCAGTGTAGGGACCTCCGGGACAGGGTATGGCTACACCTTC. It is translated as CASSVGTSGTGYGYTF.

The table lists this clone with a count of one. The chain employs TRBV10-1 and TRBJ1-1, with D tentatively TRBD1 (6 bases). The V and J ends lost 1 base and 5 bases respectively, with 11 bases between them. CDR3 size: 14 residues. The germline V gene has CDR1 WNHNN and CDR2 SYGVQD (reference sequence). The CDR3 DNA reads TGCGCCAGCAGTGAGTACAGGGAAGGGACTGAAGCTTTCTTT. This translates into CASSEYREGTEAFF.

This rearrangement joins TRBV28 to TRBJ1-2, with a weak D call TRBD1 (6 bases). The CDR3 totals 13 residues. CDR1 and CDR2 (germline): MDHEN, SYDVKM. Trimming removed 5 bases at V and 6 bases at J, with 13 bases between. This CDR3 reads CASSTPDSNGYTF. The DNA of the CDR3 is TGTGCCAGCAGTACACCGGACAGTAATGGCTACACCTTC.

The V gene is TRBV27, the J gene TRBJ2-5; TRBD1 agrees at 8 bases. CDR3 length: 16 amino acids. V lost 0 bases and J lost 4; bases outside the gene matches: 7. In germline, CDR1 is MNHEY, CDR2 SMNVEV (reference sequence). The CDR3 spells CASSLSPGQGGETQYF. For the CDR3, the DNA is TGTGCCAGCAGTTTATCCCCCGGACAGGGAGGAGAGACCCAGTACTTC.

This clone appeared a few times. V and J are TRBV30 and TRBJ1-1; D ambiguous. The CDR3 length is 13 residues. Germline CDR1 GTSNPN, CDR2 SVGIG (reference sequence). V lost 0 bases and J 4 bases, leaving 9 bases between the germline ends. CDR3 protein: CAWSVDWSTEAFF. CDR3 nucleotide sequence: TGTGCCTGGAGTGTTGATTGGAGCACTGAAGCTTTCTTT.

The chain links TRBV9 to TRBJ1-2; D possibly corresponds to TRBD1 (6 bases). Germline V gene data show CDR1 as SGDLS and CDR2 as YYNGEE. The CDR3 sequence is 14 residues long. V gave up 3 bases and J gave up 11 bases, with 20 bases separating them. CDR3 sequence (DNA): TGTGCCAGCAGCGCACAGGGTGGGTTAGTTGGATACACCTTC. It translates to CASSAQGGLVGYTF.

The gene calls are TRBV27 and TRBJ1-2; the D is unclear. Germline V lookup: CDR1 MNHEY, CDR2 SMNVEV (reference sequence). The CDR3 loop spans 15 amino acids. Trimming cost V 8 bases and J 6 bases, with 22 bases left between them. CDR3 protein: CASALEAGSMDGYTF. For the CDR3, the DNA is TGTGCCAGCGCCTTGGAGGCGGGTTCAATGGATGGCTACACCTTC.

The gene calls are TRBV11-2 and TRBJ1-1; D not certain. Trimming shortened V by 4 bases and J by 5 bases, and 14 bases separated the two germline ends. Germline V gene data show CDR1 as SGHAT and CDR2 as FQNNGV. The CDR3 sequence is 14 residues long. CDR3 DNA sequence: TGTGCCAGCAGCTCCGTTGGCGGGTGGACTGAAGCTTTCTTT. Protein: CASSSVGGWTEAFF.

This sequence joins TRBV20-1 and TRBJ1-2; D ambiguous. The V end lost 5 bases, the J end lost 5 bases, and 9 bases lay between the germline ends. This CDR3 is 11 amino acids long. The germline V gene encodes CDR1 DFQATT and CDR2 SNEGSKA (reference sequence). CDR3 amino acids: CSAPWAYGYTF. The CDR3 DNA sequence: TGCAGTGCTCCCTGGGCGTATGGCTACACCTTC.

The gene calls are TRBV28 and TRBJ2-7; 8 positions agree with TRBD1. CDR3 length: 14 residues. CDR1 is MDHEN and CDR2 is SYDVKM in the germline V gene. V shed 4 bases, J shed 3 bases, and the junction held 5 bases outside the gene matches. The CDR3 region has the DNA TGTGCCAGCAGTTCCCGGGACAGGATCTACGAGCAGTACTTC. Its protein is CASSSRDRIYEQYF. The variable domain in full, with the rest retrieved from reference TRBV28 and TRBJ2-7, is DVKVTQSSRYLVKRTGEKVFLECVQDMDHENMFWYRQDPGLGLRLIYFSYDVKMKEKGDIPEGYSVSREKKERFSLILESASTNQTSMYLCASSSRDRIYEQYFGPGTRLTVT.

The chain uses TRBV18 and TRBJ2-7; 8 positions agree with TRBD2. Germline V CDR1 and CDR2: KGHSH, LQKENI. V shed 3 bases, J shed 3 bases, and the junction held 4 bases outside the gene matches. There are 14 residues in the CDR3. CDR3 sequence: CASSPGREDYEQYF. In DNA, the CDR3 is TGTGCCAGCTCACCTGGGCGGGAGGACTACGAGCAGTACTTC. The whole variable domain, filled in from reference TRBV18 and TRBJ2-7, reads NAGVMQNPRHLVRRRGQEARLRCSPMKGHSHVYWYRQLPEEGLKFMVYLQKENIIDESGMPKERFSAEFPKEGPSILRIQQVVRGDSAAYFCASSPGREDYEQYFGPGTRLTVT.

The V gene is TRBV7-9, the J gene TRBJ2-1, with a tentative D call TRBD2 (7 bases). The CDR3 totals 15 residues. V was shortened by 4 bases and J by 5 bases, with 15 bases between the two germline ends. CDR1 and CDR2 (germline): SEHNR, FQNEAQ (reference sequence). The CDR3 loop reads CASSSSEGGDNEQFF. The CDR3 nucleotides are TGTGCCAGCAGCTCCTCGGAAGGGGGGGACAATGAGCAGTTCTTC.

The rearrangement joins TRBV9 to TRBJ1-2; D remains ambiguous. The V end lost 0 bases, the J end lost 6 bases, and 12 bases lay between the germline ends. This CDR3 has 14 residues. Germline V gene lookup returns CDR1 SGDLS and CDR2 YYNGEE. The CDR3 here is CASSVEAVGDGYTF. CDR3 nucleotides: TGTGCCAGCAGCGTAGAGGCAGTCGGGGATGGCTACACCTTC.

The V call is TRBV6-1, the J call TRBJ1-6; D is undetermined. Trimming stripped 2 bases from V and 9 bases from J, with 8 bases between. The germline gives CDR1 MNHNS, CDR2 SASEGT. This CDR3 has 13 residues. CDR3 nucleotide sequence: TGTGCCAGCAGTGAAATCGGGGTTTCACCCCTCCACTTT. This codes for CASSEIGVSPLHF.

This sequence joins TRBV27 and TRBJ2-3, with 8 bases that match TRBD2. CDR1 is MNHEY, CDR2 SMNVEV, per germline (reference sequence). V shed 5 bases and J 0 bases; nucleotides not matched to a gene: 16. The CDR3 covers 19 residues. The DNA for the CDR3 is TGTGCCAGCAGTCTCCTACCGCGGCTAACTAGCGGTAGCACAGATACGCAGTATTTT. Translating it yields CASSLLPRLTSGSTDTQYF.

The rearrangement links TRBV7-8 to TRBJ2-1, with TRBD2 identical over 11 bases. J was trimmed by 7 bases and V by 2 bases; bases with no gene match: 10. This CDR3 is built from 17 residues. In germline, CDR1 is SGHVS, CDR2 FQNEAQ. The CDR3: CASSLRQLAGAGNEQFF. The CDR3 nucleotides read TGTGCCAGCAGCTTAAGGCAACTAGCGGGAGCGGGGAATGAGCAGTTCTTC.

The CDR3 loop reads CASSPPPGTYYNEQFF. The CDR3 DNA sequence: TGTGCCAGCAGCCCCCCTCCCGGGACTTACTATAATGAGCAGTTCTTC. This sequence joins TRBV14 and TRBJ2-1; weak D call: TRBD2 (6 bases). CDR1 SGHDN and CDR2 FVKESK come from the germline V gene. The CDR3 loop spans 16 amino acids. Trimming shortened V by 4 bases and J by 7 bases, and 20 bases separated the two germline ends.

In DNA, the CDR3 is TGTGCCAGCAGTGAAACAGGGAGATGGACTAACTATGGCTACACCTTC. As protein: CASSETGRWTNYGYTF. This rearrangement joins TRBV28 to TRBJ1-2; D is possibly TRBD1 (6 bases). V was trimmed by 5 bases and J by 0 bases, leaving 16 bases between them. Per the germline V gene, CDR1 is MDHEN and CDR2 is SYDVKM. The CDR3 totals 16 residues.

This chain links TRBV3-1 (or the pseudogene TRBV3-2) with TRBJ1-6; 8 bases match TRBD1. This CDR3 is 15 amino acids long. The junction had 10 bases not matched to a gene; V was cut back by 7 bases and J by 8 bases. Germline CDR1 reads LGHDT; CDR2 reads YNNKEL (reference sequence). The CDR3 protein is CASTFQGAGDSPLHF. In nucleotides, the CDR3 is TGTGCCAGCACCTTCCAGGGGGCTGGAGATTCACCCCTCCACTTT.

The CDR3 loop is CASRLTNTEAFF. In DNA, the CDR3 is TGTGCCAGCAGACTAACGAACACTGAAGCTTTCTTT. J is TRBJ1-1 and V is TRBV6-6; no definite D call. The CDR3 covers 12 residues. The V gene lost 6 bases and the J gene lost 1 base, with 6 bases spanning the gap. CDR1 is MNHNY and CDR2 is SVGAGI in the germline V gene (reference sequence).

The chain combines TRBV12-5 with TRBJ1-5, with 7 bases fitting TRBD1. CDR3 length: 16 amino acids. Trimming removed 5 bases from V and 5 bases from J; junction bases left unmatched: 12. Germline CDR1 is LGHNT and CDR2 is FRNRAP. This CDR3 reads CASGAKQGRLYQPQHF. Here the CDR3 DNA reads TGTGCTAGTGGTGCTAAACAGGGGCGCCTCTATCAGCCCCAGCATTTT.